This T cell receptor beta chain emerged from a study of cytomegalovirus exposure and HLA in healthy donors. Study results and limitations: It was 150 to 200 TCR beta chains that were listed as cytomegalovirus-associated. Subsequent analysis revealed that first-cohort TCR clusters tended to co-occur in the approximately 120 validation repertoires.

In the case of this clone: Its antigen is not known.

CDR3 size: 15 residues. After removal of 0 bases from V and 7 bases from J, the junction contained 6 bases not matched to a gene. Per germline, CDR1 LGHNA and CDR2 YSLEER. Using immunoSEQ multiplex PCR, the repertoire was profiled, and TCRdb retains in-frame clones only, with some absent. The repertoire holds 65,000 to 80,000 clones, with 94% as singletons. The material sequenced was PBMCs. The receptor's source is a woman in her late teens or twenties in good health and CMV-seropositive. The chain recombines TRBV4-3 with TRBJ2-3, with TRBD2 matching 8 bases. As DNA, the CDR3 is TGCGCCAGCAGCCAAGATAGCGGGGACCCTAATACGCAGTATTTT. It specifies CASSQDSGDPNTQYF.